Listed below are T cell receptor beta chains from one sample, sequenced in a study of blood T cells in healthy people across ages. TCRdb fed the 5' RACE reads into MiXCR, producing one record per CDR3 protein. The sample has roughly 500,000 distinct CDR3 sequences, about 26% seen once; the top ten hold less than 20%. Sequenced material: blood. The receptors here all came from a woman in her 70s in good health. Both conserved end residues are part of each CDR3. The D gene is left open where the match is weak. Rows may omit the clone size; those that give it use once, few, many or a size class.

.	.	TRBV12-3/TRBV12-4	TRBJ2-1	CASTVDRNEQFF	TGTGCCAGCACCGTCGACAGGAATGAGCAGTTCTTC
.	few	TRBV12-3/TRBV12-4	TRBJ1-5	CASSSTAFNQPQHF	TGTGCCAGCAGCTCAACGGCTTTCAATCAGCCCCAGCATTTT
.	.	TRBV15	TRBJ1-2	CATSRGDGPNYGCTF	TGTGCCACCAGCAGAGGGGACGGACCTAACTATGGCTGCACCTTC
.	.	TRBV5-1	TRBJ1-2	CASSLVGTQHGYTF	TGCGCCAGCAGCTTGGTAGGGACCCAACATGGCTACACCTTC
TRBD2	few	TRBV10-3	TRBJ2-7	CAISDSGGSNEQYF	TGTGCCATAAGCGATAGCGGGGGGTCGAACGAGCAGTACTTC
.	.	TRBV5-6	TRBJ1-5	CASSPEAGIQPQHF	TGTGCCAGCAGCCCCGAAGCCGGGATCCAGCCCCAGCATTTT
.	few	TRBV29-1	TRBJ2-2	CSVAGPGELFF	TGCAGCGTTGCCGGGCCCGGGGAGCTGTTTTTT
.	.	TRBV6-1	TRBJ1-4	CASSEGAGPEKLFF	TGTGCCAGCAGTGAAGGGGCAGGTCCCGAAAAACTGTTTTTT
.	few	TRBV20-1	TRBJ1-1	CSARTLNTEAFF	TGCAGTGCTAGGACCTTGAACACTGAAGCTTTCTTT
.	.	TRBV5-1	TRBJ2-4	CASSFGNRPNIQYF	TGCGCCAGCAGCTTTGGTAACCGACCAAACATTCAGTACTTC
.	few	TRBV7-8	TRBJ2-2	CATTYFGTGELFF	TGTGCCACCACCTATTTCGGGACCGGGGAGCTGTTTTTT
.	few	TRBV7-2	TRBJ1-5	CASSLSRVQPQHF	TGTGCCAGCAGCTTGTCCAGGGTTCAGCCCCAGCATTTT
TRBD1	many	TRBV6-2/TRBV6-3	TRBJ2-7	CASRNTGDAYEQYF	TGTGCCAGCAGGAACACAGGGGACGCCTACGAGCAGTACTTC
TRBD2	.	TRBV11-3	TRBJ2-3	CASSGGGAADTQYF	TGTGCCAGCAGCGGCGGGGGGGCGGCAGATACGCAGTATTTT
.	.	TRBV29-1	TRBJ2-7	CSVLQNYEQYF	TGCAGCGTTCTGCAGAACTACGAGCAGTACTTC
.	.	TRBV7-2	TRBJ2-7	CASSRMRGSHEQYF	TGTGCCAGCAGCCGCATGAGGGGGTCCCACGAGCAGTACTTC
TRBD1	few	TRBV2	TRBJ1-4	CASRGQGKKLFF	TGTGCCAGCAGGGGACAGGGCAAAAAACTGTTTTTT
.	few	TRBV5-5	TRBJ1-6	CASSLATRIDNSPLHF	TGTGCCAGCAGCTTGGCCACGAGAATAGATAATTCACCCCTCCACTTT
.	few	TRBV9	TRBJ1-3	CASSVDRGISGNTIYF	TGTGCCAGCAGCGTAGACCGTGGGATCTCTGGAAACACCATATATTTT
TRBD1	few	TRBV20-1	TRBJ1-2	CSAVQGVVSGYTF	TGCAGTGCTGTACAGGGGGTAGTATCGGGCTACACCTTC
.	.	TRBV7-2	TRBJ1-5	CASSLESAGVGPQHF	TGTGCCAGCAGCTTAGAATCTGCAGGTGTGGGGCCCCAGCATTTT
TRBD2	.	TRBV20-1	TRBJ2-7	CSARDWASGTDEQYF	TGCAGTGCTAGAGATTGGGCTAGCGGGACGGACGAGCAGTACTTC
.	.	TRBV10-3	TRBJ2-1	CAISGGTATGITYNKQFF	TGTGCCATCAGCGGGGGCACGGCTACAGGGATCACCTACAATAAGCAGTTCTTC
.	few	TRBV13	TRBJ2-5	CASSRWGNQETQYF	TGTGCCAGCAGCAGGTGGGGAAACCAAGAGACCCAGTATTTC
.	.	TRBV29-1	TRBJ2-7	CSVENEGSGEQYF	TGCAGCGTTGAAAATGAGGGTTCCGGCGAGCAGTACTTC
.	few	TRBV7-2	TRBJ2-5	CASGGGLQETQYF	TGTGCCAGCGGGGGGGGCCTCCAAGAGACCCAGTACTTC
.	few	TRBV20-1	TRBJ2-1	CSAQRGGPVDEQFF	TGCAGTGCCCAGAGGGGGGGCCCGGTGGATGAGCAGTTCTTC
.	.	TRBV5-1	TRBJ1-1	CASSIKVGAEAFF	TGCGCCAGCAGCATCAAGGTCGGGGCTGAAGCTTTCTTT
.	once	TRBV29-1	TRBJ1-4	CSVDLAASATNEKLFF	TGCAGCGTTGATTTGGCAGCGTCTGCAACTAATGAAAAACTGTTTTTT
.	few	TRBV27	TRBJ1-1	CASRAAQLMNTEAFF	TGTGCCAGCAGAGCTGCCCAGCTGATGAACACTGAAGCTTTCTTT
TRBD1	.	TRBV20-1	TRBJ1-4	CSAPNRGSDEKLFF	TGCAGTGCCCCAAACAGGGGGAGTGATGAAAAACTGTTTTTT
TRBD2	few	TRBV3-1	TRBJ2-5	CASSSTSGSWETQYF	TGTGCCAGCAGCTCGACTAGCGGGTCGTGGGAGACCCAGTACTTC
.	.	TRBV14	TRBJ1-2	CASSQGLAGNYGYTF	TGTGCCAGCAGCCAAGGACTGGCAGGGAACTATGGCTACACCTTC
TRBD1	.	TRBV20-1	TRBJ1-4	CSARDEGASEKLFF	TGCAGTGCTAGAGATGAGGGGGCGTCTGAAAAACTGTTTTTT
TRBD1	few	TRBV7-9	TRBJ2-5	CASSSSDRAGETQYF	TGTGCCAGCAGCTCATCGGACAGGGCGGGAGAGACCCAGTACTTC
.	.	TRBV29-1	TRBJ1-2	CSVAGRLTNYGYTF	TGCAGCGTTGCGGGGAGACTTACTAACTATGGCTACACCTTC
.	.	TRBV27	TRBJ2-6	CASSFLDGNSGANVLTF	TGTGCCAGCAGTTTCCTGGACGGGAACTCTGGGGCCAACGTCCTGACTTTC
TRBD2	.	TRBV7-2	TRBJ2-7	CASSVGLGYYEQYF	TGTGCCAGCAGCGTGGGACTAGGGTACTACGAGCAGTACTTC
TRBD2	.	TRBV7-3	TRBJ2-1	CASSFRSGGYEQFF	TGTGCCAGCAGCTTTAGAAGCGGGGGCTATGAGCAGTTCTTC
.	few	TRBV6-2/TRBV6-3	TRBJ2-3	CASSRFSTDTQYF	TGTGCCAGCAGTAGGTTCAGCACAGATACGCAGTATTTT
.	.	TRBV27	TRBJ2-5	CASSAQRPQETQYF	TGTGCCAGCAGTGCTCAGAGACCACAAGAGACCCAGTACTTC
.	few	TRBV3-1	TRBJ2-1	CASSQGWTVTYEQFF	TGTGCCAGCAGCCAAGGGTGGACAGTCACTTATGAGCAGTTCTTC
.	.	TRBV18	TRBJ1-1	CASSPGTSMNTEAFF	TGTGCCAGCTCACCAGGAACATCCATGAACACTGAAGCTTTCTTT
.	.	TRBV5-1	TRBJ2-3	CASADQGTDTQYF	TGCGCCAGCGCCGACCAGGGCACAGATACGCAGTATTTT
.	few	TRBV20-1	TRBJ2-5	CSASGSGVTYF	TGCAGTGCTAGTGGGTCGGGGGTAACGTACTTC
.	.	TRBV5-1	TRBJ2-1	CASSHSGVPVDEQFF	TGCGCCAGCAGCCACTCCGGGGTCCCGGTCGATGAGCAGTTCTTC
TRBD1	.	TRBV4-2	TRBJ1-4	CASSLGQGAEYEKLFF	TGTGCCAGCAGCCTGGGACAGGGGGCTGAGTATGAAAAACTGTTTTTT
TRBD1	once	TRBV20-1	TRBJ2-5	CSARGGQGKETQYF	TGCAGTGCCAGAGGGGGACAGGGGAAGGAGACCCAGTACTTC
TRBD1	few	TRBV30	TRBJ1-5	CAWSPTDRGLGSNQPQHF	TGTGCCTGGAGTCCAACGGACAGGGGGCTTGGGAGCAATCAGCCCCAGCATTTT
.	.	TRBV30	TRBJ1-4	CAWRGPFEKLFF	TGTGCCTGGAGAGGACCATTTGAAAAACTGTTTTTT
.	.	TRBV5-1	TRBJ2-5	CASSPRSVFSRETQYF	TGCGCCAGCAGCCCTCGATCGGTCTTTTCGCGGGAGACCCAGTACTTC
.	.	TRBV18	TRBJ1-3	CASSRARTSGNTIYF	TGTGCCAGCTCACGGGCCAGAACGTCTGGAAACACCATATATTTT
.	many	TRBV7-2	TRBJ2-3	CASSRRVVGGSGDTQYF	TGTGCCAGCAGCCGAAGGGTAGTGGGGGGTTCGGGAGATACGCAGTATTTT
TRBD1	.	TRBV5-1	TRBJ2-1	CASSVTGLDEQFF	TGCGCCAGCAGCGTGACAGGGTTGGATGAGCAGTTCTTC
.	few	TRBV12-3/TRBV12-4	TRBJ1-5	CASSWDRYNQPQHF	TGTGCCAGCAGTTGGGACCGATACAATCAGCCCCAGCATTTT
.	.	TRBV5-1	TRBJ1-1	CASSTRETSEAFF	TGCGCCAGCAGCACGAGGGAGACTTCAGAGGCTTTCTTT
.	.	TRBV4-3	TRBJ1-1	CASSQDGKTEAFF	TGCGCCAGCAGCCAAGATGGTAAGACTGAAGCTTTCTTT
.	.	TRBV20-1	TRBJ2-3	CSARTGGGQDSTDTQYF	TGCAGTGCTAGAACGGGGGGGGGACAGGATTCCACAGATACGCAGTATTTT